This T cell receptor (beta chain) was identified in a study of T cell repertoires in cytomegalovirus infection. This CDR3 region has 15 residues. V shed 6 bases, J shed 5 bases, and the junction held 10 bases outside the gene matches. Germline V CDR1 and CDR2: MGHRA, YSYEKL. With respect to this clonotype: Its antigen is not known.

Via MiXCR, TCRdb re-called the reads, giving one row per CDR3 protein. The sample has around 710,000 distinct CDR3 sequences; 25% to 35% are singletons. J is TRBJ2-3 and V is TRBV4-1; 8 nucleotides align to TRBD2. The sequence came from a human donor in good health (CMV status not recorded). Some clones in this sample may be carry-over from other donors' samples. The sequenced sample was cultured CD8+ T cells from PBMCs, obtained from culture after CMV antigen stimulation. CDR3 DNA: TGCGCCAGCAGTGCAGGGACGGGGGGGAAAGATACGCAGTATTTT. Encoded protein: CASSAGTGGKDTQYF.